A selection of T cell receptor beta chains follows, all from one sample in a study of shared clonotypes between healthy human individuals. Method: immunoSEQ multiplex PCR; TCRdb's copy keeps in-frame clones and lacks some. The sample shows hundreds of thousands of clones, about 95% of them seen only once. Sequencing input: naive CD8+ T cells sorted from blood. Receptors were obtained from a woman in her 30s in good health. CDR3s include the opening cysteine and the closing phenylalanine or tryptophan. Fields, in order: D gene, clone size, J gene, V gene, CDR3 protein, CDR3 DNA. The D gene is left open where the match is weak. Clone size is stated in some rows and not others, as once, few, many or a class when expanded.

. | . | TRBJ1-5 | TRBV2 | CASRPWHEPNQPQHF | TGTGCCAGCAGACCCTGGCACGAACCCAATCAGCCCCAGCATTTT
TRBD2 | once | TRBJ2-7 | TRBV7-9 | CASSHSSGRAYEQYF | TGTGCCAGCAGCCATAGTAGCGGGAGGGCCTACGAGCAGTACTTC
TRBD1 | . | TRBJ2-5 | TRBV28 | CASSSPDRGVRETQYF | TGTGCCAGCAGTTCCCCAGACAGGGGAGTAAGGGAGACCCAGTACTTC
. | . | TRBJ2-7 | TRBV4-1 | CASSHFPGPPYEQYF | TGCGCCAGCAGCCATTTTCCCGGGCCCCCCTACGAGCAGTACTTC
. | . | TRBJ2-1 | TRBV7-6 | CASSPSSLQYEQFF | TGTGCCAGCAGCCCGAGTTCCCTACAATACGAGCAGTTCTTC
. | . | TRBJ1-3 | TRBV5-1 | CASSSTGRPENTIYF | TGCGCCAGCAGCTCAACAGGGCGGCCTGAAAACACCATATATTTT
. | once | TRBJ1-1 | TRBV28 | CASSLRQIPEAFF | TGTGCCAGCAGTTTACGACAGATCCCCGAAGCTTTCTTT
. | . | TRBJ1-2 | TRBV7-9 | CASSSSRAGGYTF | TGTGCCAGCAGCTCAAGCCGGGCGGGCGGCTACACCTTC
TRBD1 | . | TRBJ2-7 | TRBV6-1 | CASRGDSYYEQYF | TGTGCCAGCAGGGGGGACAGCTATTACGAGCAGTACTTC
. | . | TRBJ2-1 | TRBV7-8 | CASSARTHSYNEQFF | TGTGCCAGCAGCGCCCGGACACACTCCTACAATGAGCAGTTCTTC
TRBD2 | . | TRBJ2-3 | TRBV28 | CASSLNSGTATDTQYF | TGTGCCAGCAGCCTAAATAGCGGGACCGCCACAGATACGCAGTATTTT
TRBD2 | . | TRBJ2-1 | TRBV6-8 | CASSYGGRERDEQFF | TGTGCCAGCAGTTACGGGGGGAGGGAAAGGGATGAGCAGTTCTTC
TRBD2 | once | TRBJ2-2 | TRBV13 | CASSGRGERGNTGELFF | TGTGCCAGCAGCGGACGGGGGGAGCGGGGGAACACCGGGGAGCTGTTTTTT
. | . | TRBJ1-3 | TRBV28 | CASSFYPSSGNTIYF | TGTGCCAGCAGTTTCTACCCCTCCAGTGGAAACACCATATATTTT
. | . | TRBJ2-1 | TRBV5-1 | CASSRRAESSYNEQFF | TGCGCCAGTTCGCGCAGAGCGGAGAGCTCCTACAATGAGCAGTTCTTC
. | . | TRBJ2-7 | TRBV27 | CASSPSGGAHYEQYF | TGTGCCAGCAGTCCCTCGGGCGGGGCCCACTACGAGCAGTACTTC
. | . | TRBJ2-7 | TRBV5-4 | CASSLIGAGGSYEQYF | TGTGCCAGCAGCTTAATCGGAGCGGGCGGGTCCTACGAGCAGTACTTC
TRBD1 | . | TRBJ1-2 | TRBV23-1 | CASSQLKGANGYTF | TGCGCCAGCAGTCAATTAAAGGGGGCAAATGGCTACACCTTC
. | . | TRBJ2-1 | TRBV5-4 | CASSLDSNEQFF | TGTGCCAGCAGCTTGGATTCCAATGAGCAGTTCTTC
. | . | TRBJ2-1 | TRBV11-2 | CASSLGLGSGLSYNEQFF | TGTGCCAGCAGCTTAGGACTCGGTAGCGGACTCTCCTACAATGAGCAGTTCTTC
TRBD2 | . | TRBJ2-5 | TRBV5-1 | CASSLWTSGAQETQYF | TGCGCCAGCAGCTTGTGGACTAGCGGGGCACAAGAGACCCAGTACTTC
. | . | TRBJ1-5 | TRBV6-5 | CASSPEGRNQPQHF | TGTGCCAGCAGTCCCGAGGGCCGCAATCAGCCCCAGCATTTT
. | . | TRBJ1-2 | TRBV4-1 | CASSQGSLVGGYTF | TGCGCCAGCAGCCAAGGGTCCCTAGTAGGTGGCTACACCTTC
. | . | TRBJ2-2 | TRBV6-5 | CASSYPENGELFF | TGTGCCAGCAGTTACCCAGAGAACGGGGAGCTGTTTTTT
. | . | TRBJ1-1 | TRBV19 | CASSDLPGVTEAFF | TGTGCCAGTAGTGACCTTCCAGGGGTCACTGAAGCTTTCTTT
. | . | TRBJ2-7 | TRBV28 | CARRGSYEQYF | TGTGCCAGGAGGGGGTCCTACGAGCAGTACTTC
TRBD2 | . | TRBJ2-7 | TRBV15 | CATSRDFPGTGGTFGLEQYF | TGTGCCACCAGCAGAGACTTCCCCGGGACCGGGGGGACCTTTGGACTCGAGCAGTACTTC
. | once | TRBJ2-1 | TRBV28 | CASSLRQTSYNEQFF | TGTGCCAGCAGTTTAAGACAGACCTCCTACAATGAGCAGTTCTTC
TRBD1 | . | TRBJ2-2 | TRBV2 | CASSEARAGGNTGELFF | TGTGCCAGCAGTGAAGCCAGGGCAGGGGGAAACACCGGGGAGCTGTTTTTT
TRBD1 | . | TRBJ1-1 | TRBV27 | CASSPSQGTYYTEAFF | TGTGCCAGCAGTCCGTCACAGGGGACTTATTACACTGAAGCTTTCTTT
TRBD1 | . | TRBJ1-4 | TRBV7-2 | CASSLEGTVGEKLFF | TGTGCCAGCAGCTTAGAAGGGACAGTGGGTGAAAAACTGTTTTTT
. | . | TRBJ1-1 | TRBV25-1 | CASSEGQISEAFF | TGTGCCAGCAGTGAAGGACAGATCTCTGAAGCTTTCTTT
TRBD1 | . | TRBJ2-7 | TRBV4-1 | CASSHPGQGYYEQYF | TGCGCCAGCAGCCATCCGGGACAGGGTTACTACGAGCAGTACTTC
. | . | TRBJ2-7 | TRBV30 | CAWGDGGNEQYF | TGTGCCTGGGGGGACGGAGGGAACGAGCAGTACTTC
. | . | TRBJ2-7 | TRBV29-1 | CSVWTVPYEQYF | TGCAGCGTTTGGACAGTGCCCTACGAGCAGTACTTC
TRBD1 | . | TRBJ1-1 | TRBV9 | CASSTGGGSGAFF | TGTGCCAGCAGCACGGGAGGGGGCTCGGGAGCTTTCTTT
. | . | TRBJ1-5 | TRBV27 | CASSLQLNQPQHF | TGTGCCAGCAGTTTACAGTTAAATCAGCCCCAGCATTTT
. | . | TRBJ2-7 | TRBV9 | CASSVGYLRGSSTEQYF | TGTGCCAGCAGCGTAGGTTATCTTAGGGGCTCTTCTACAGAGCAGTACTTC
. | . | TRBJ2-2 | TRBV6-1 | CASSEFGTGELFF | TGTGCCAGCAGTGAATTCGGAACCGGGGAGCTGTTTTTT
TRBD2 | . | TRBJ2-7 | TRBV5-6 | CASSSAGAYEQYF | TGTGCCAGCAGCTCTGCGGGAGCCTACGAGCAGTACTTC
. | . | TRBJ2-7 | TRBV7-9 | CASSWGGGESYEQYF | TGTGCCAGCAGCTGGGGAGGAGGGGAGTCCTACGAGCAGTACTTC
TRBD2 | . | TRBJ2-5 | TRBV27 | CASSFSGIQETQYF | TGTGCCAGCAGTTTTAGCGGGATCCAAGAGACCCAGTACTTC
TRBD1 | . | TRBJ1-5 | TRBV19 | CASSRAPGQGNQPQHF | TGTGCCAGTAGCCGCGCCCCGGGACAGGGCAATCAGCCCCAGCATTTT
. | once | TRBJ2-3 | TRBV10-3 | CAIGGSPRNTDTQYF | TGTGCCATCGGAGGGAGCCCGAGGAACACAGATACGCAGTATTTT
. | . | TRBJ2-7 | TRBV5-6 | CASSFRPAYEQYF | TGTGCCAGCAGCTTTCGGCCTGCCTACGAGCAGTACTTC
TRBD1 | . | TRBJ2-6 | TRBV7-9 | CASSLPGQGNSGANVLTF | TGTGCCAGCAGCTTACCAGGACAGGGCAACTCTGGGGCCAACGTCCTGACTTTC
. | . | TRBJ2-1 | TRBV5-6 | CASSLGSLDEQFF | TGTGCCAGCAGCTTGGGGAGTTTGGATGAGCAGTTCTTC
TRBD2 | once | TRBJ2-1 | TRBV15 | CATTLGGSIGEQFF | TGTGCCACCACCTTGGGCGGGAGTATCGGTGAGCAGTTCTTC
TRBD1 | once | TRBJ2-7 | TRBV4-2 | CASSQVGTGPYEQYF | TGTGCCAGCAGCCAAGTAGGGACAGGGCCCTACGAGCAGTACTTC
TRBD1 | . | TRBJ2-1 | TRBV28 | CASSTSRDRGPREQFF | TGTGCCAGCAGCACCTCCCGGGACAGGGGGCCGAGGGAGCAGTTCTTC